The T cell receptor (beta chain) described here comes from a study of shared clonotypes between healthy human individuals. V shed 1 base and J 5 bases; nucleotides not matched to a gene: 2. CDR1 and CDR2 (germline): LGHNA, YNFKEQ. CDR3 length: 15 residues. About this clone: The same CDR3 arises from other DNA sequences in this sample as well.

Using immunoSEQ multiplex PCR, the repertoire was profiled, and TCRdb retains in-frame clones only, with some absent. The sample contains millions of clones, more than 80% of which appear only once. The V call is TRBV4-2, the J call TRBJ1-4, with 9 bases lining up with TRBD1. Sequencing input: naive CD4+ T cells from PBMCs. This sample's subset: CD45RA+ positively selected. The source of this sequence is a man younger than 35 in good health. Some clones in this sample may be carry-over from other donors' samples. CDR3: CASSQAGQGNEKLFF. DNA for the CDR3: TGTGCCAGCAGCCAAGCTGGACAGGGGAATGAAAAACTGTTTTTT.